This T cell receptor beta chain stems from a study of human T cells and chemical hapten exposure. On the study more broadly: Donors were sensitized with 2% DPC on the upper inner arm. All patients underwent weekly scalp dosing with diphenylcyclopropenone for the full roughly 24-week study. Whole-study results and caveats: It was expanded TCRs that formed significantly more large CDR3 similarity clusters than controls did.

TCRdb reprocessed the RACE reads with MiXCR, giving one entry per CDR3 protein. Of 95,000 or so distinct CDR3 sequences listed, roughly 11% are singletons. This clonotype was picked up many times. Its antigen is still unknown. V was trimmed by 6 bases and J by 5 bases, leaving 19 bases between them. This CDR3 has 15 residues. Germline CDR1 is SNHLY and CDR2 is FYNNEI. The sample's time point: patch test 2, 6 weeks after DPC sensitization. Stated treatment: therapeutic diphenylcyclopropenone sensitization with weekly scalp DPC. This TCR derives from a woman aged 40 to 50 with alopecia areata. Some clones in this sample may be carry-over from other donors' samples. This material consisted of whole blood, taken in connection with sensitization to the hapten diphenylcyclopropenone (DPC). The chain joins TRBV2 to TRBJ1-1; D perhaps matches TRBD1 (6 bases). The DNA for the CDR3 is TGTGCCAGCAGAGCTGCGACAGGCCTTCATACTGAAGCTTTCTTT. It specifies CASRAATGLHTEAFF.